A single sample is the source of the 3 T cell receptor beta chains below, sequenced in a study of T cell responses to AZD1222 COVID-19 vaccine. Profiling relied on immunoSEQ multiplex PCR, and the TCRdb table lists in-frame clones only, not all of them. The table records about 130,000 clones, around nine tenths of them present only once. The source material was peripheral blood, sampled 28 days after the second AZD1222 dose. The source is an adult who received the AZD1222 COVID-19 vaccine.

The rearrangement joins TRBV15 to TRBJ1-2, with 7 bases identical to TRBD1. Germline V lookup: CDR1 LNHNV, CDR2 YYDKDF (reference sequence). There are 18 residues in the CDR3. V dropped 1 base and J dropped 2; count of bases not matched to a gene: 13. In DNA form, the CDR3 reads TGTGCCACCAGCAGAGGGAGGGGGCGCGTTCTCACGAACTATGGCTACACCTTC. This translates into CATSRGRGRVLTNYGYTF.

The rearrangement links TRBV7-2 to TRBJ2-3; D not resolved. This CDR3 spans 13 amino acids. Germline V CDR1 and CDR2: SGHTA, FQGNSA. Trimming removed 3 bases at V and 3 bases at J, with 7 bases between. CDR3 in DNA: TGTGCCAGCAGCTTTCGAAGGACAGATACGCAGTATTTT. Translating gives CASSFRRTDTQYF.

This chain joins TRBV9 and TRBJ2-2, with D unclear. The CDR3 has 17 amino acids. In germline, CDR1 is SGDLS, CDR2 YYNGEE. V lost 0 bases and J 0 bases, leaving 12 bases between the germline ends. The CDR3 is CASSVDGWSPNTGELFF. The CDR3 nucleotides read TGTGCCAGCAGCGTAGATGGATGGTCCCCGAACACCGGGGAGCTGTTTTTT.